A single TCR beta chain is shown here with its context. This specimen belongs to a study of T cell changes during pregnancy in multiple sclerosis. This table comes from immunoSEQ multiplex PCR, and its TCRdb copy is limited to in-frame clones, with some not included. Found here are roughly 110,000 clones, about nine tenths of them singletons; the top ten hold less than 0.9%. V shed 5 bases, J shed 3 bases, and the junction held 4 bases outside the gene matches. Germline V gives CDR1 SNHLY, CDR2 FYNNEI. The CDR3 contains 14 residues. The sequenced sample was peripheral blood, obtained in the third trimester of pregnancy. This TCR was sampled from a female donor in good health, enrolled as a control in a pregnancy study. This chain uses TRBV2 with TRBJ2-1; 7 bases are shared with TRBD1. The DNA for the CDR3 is TGTGCCAGCAGTATTTACAGGGGCTACAATGAGCAGTTCTTC. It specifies CASSIYRGYNEQFF.